This is a list of T cell receptor beta chains from one sample in a study of radiation and T cells in renal cell carcinoma. TCRdb keeps only in-frame clones here, not all; method: immunoSEQ multiplex PCR. The sample holds over 60,000 clones, roughly 85% seen once. The sequences come from blood, collected from a patient whose treatment included radiotherapy and nephrectomy. The source of these receptors is a woman between 50 and 59 years old with renal cell carcinoma. Each CDR3 is given with its conserved first and last residue. The order of the fields is D gene, J gene, clone size, V gene, CDR3 length, CDR3 protein, CDR3 DNA. D genes are given only for firm matches. The listing skips clone size in some rows; elsewhere it reads once, few, many or a size class.

NA	TRBJ2-2	NA	TRBV7-3	13	CASSSRPTGELFF	TGTGCCAGCAGCTCCCGACCAACCGGGGAGCTGTTTTTT
NA	TRBJ2-6	NA	TRBV5-6	15	CASSLGPAGANVLTF	TGTGCCAGCAGCTTGGGGCCAGCTGGGGCCAACGTCCTGACTTTC
NA	TRBJ2-3	NA	TRBV4-1	12	CASSHIRDTQYF	TGCGCCAGCAGCCATATTCGTGATACGCAGTATTTT
NA	TRBJ2-5	once	TRBV5-4	15	CASSVPGRSQETQYF	TGTGCCAGCAGCGTTCCGGGACGGTCCCAAGAGACCCAGTACTTC
NA	TRBJ1-1	few	TRBV5-1	12	CASSRDGLEAFF	TGCGCCAGCAGCAGGGACGGTCTTGAAGCTTTCTTT
TRBD2	TRBJ2-3	NA	TRBV10-3	13	CASLSGRTDTQYF	TGTGCCTCGCTTAGCGGGAGAACAGATACGCAGTATTTT
NA	TRBJ1-4	once	TRBV28	12	CASSRSNEKLFF	TGTGCCAGCAGCAGGAGTAATGAAAAACTGTTTTTT
TRBD1	TRBJ1-2	NA	TRBV30	13	CAWHRDRPYGYTF	TGTGCCTGGCATAGGGACAGACCTTATGGCTACACCTTC
NA	TRBJ2-7	NA	TRBV5-4	14	CASSLSRGADEQYF	TGTGCCAGCAGCCTTTCTAGGGGGGCGGACGAGCAGTACTTC
TRBD1	TRBJ1-4	NA	TRBV28	16	CASSPRVGTGAEKLFF	TGTGCCAGCAGTCCTAGAGTCGGGACAGGGGCTGAAAAACTGTTTTTT
TRBD1	TRBJ2-2	NA	TRBV7-2	16	CASSLEGTVNTGELFF	TGTGCCAGCAGCTTAGAAGGGACAGTGAACACCGGGGAGCTGTTTTTT